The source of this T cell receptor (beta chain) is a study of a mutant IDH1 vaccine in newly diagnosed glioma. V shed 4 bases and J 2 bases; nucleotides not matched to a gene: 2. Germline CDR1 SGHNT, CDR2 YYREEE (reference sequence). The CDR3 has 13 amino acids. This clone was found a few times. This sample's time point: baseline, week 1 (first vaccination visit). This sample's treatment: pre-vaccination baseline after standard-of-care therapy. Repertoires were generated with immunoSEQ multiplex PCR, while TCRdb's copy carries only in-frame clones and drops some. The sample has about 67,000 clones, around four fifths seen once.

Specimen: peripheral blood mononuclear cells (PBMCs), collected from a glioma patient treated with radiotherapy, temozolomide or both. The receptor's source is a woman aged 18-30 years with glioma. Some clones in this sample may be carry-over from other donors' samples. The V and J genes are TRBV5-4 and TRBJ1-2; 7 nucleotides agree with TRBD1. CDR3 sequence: CASSPGQNYGYTF. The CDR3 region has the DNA TGTGCCAGCAGCCCGGGACAGAACTATGGCTACACCTTC.